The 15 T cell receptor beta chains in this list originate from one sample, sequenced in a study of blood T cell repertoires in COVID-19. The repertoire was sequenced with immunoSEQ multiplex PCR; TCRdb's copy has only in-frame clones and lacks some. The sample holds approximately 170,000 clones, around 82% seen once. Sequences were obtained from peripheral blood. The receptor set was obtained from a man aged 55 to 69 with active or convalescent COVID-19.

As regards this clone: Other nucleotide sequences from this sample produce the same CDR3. CDR3: CASSLTGGTEAFF. CDR3 sequence (DNA): TGTGCCAGCAGCCTAACAGGGGGGACTGAAGCTTTCTTT. This rearrangement joins TRBV7-8 to TRBJ1-1, with 8 bases lining up with TRBD1. The J segment lost 5 bases and the V segment lost 5 bases, leaving 4 bases of the junction unmatched. The CDR3 extends over 13 amino acids. CDR1 and CDR2 (germline): SGHVS, FQNEAQ. The variable domain in full, with the rest retrieved from reference TRBV7-8 and TRBJ1-1, is GAGVSQSPRYKVAKRGQDVALRCDPISGHVSLFWYQQALGQGPEFLTYFQNEAQLDKSGLPSDRFFAERPEGSVSTLKIQRTQQEDSAVYLCASSLTGGTEAFFGQGTRLTVV.

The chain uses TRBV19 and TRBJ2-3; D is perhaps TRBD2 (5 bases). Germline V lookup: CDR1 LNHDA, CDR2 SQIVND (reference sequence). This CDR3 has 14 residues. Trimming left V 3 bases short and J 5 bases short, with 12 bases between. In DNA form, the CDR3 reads TGTGCCAGTAGTATCCCGCGCCGGGAAGATACGCAGTATTTT. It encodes CASSIPRREDTQYF.

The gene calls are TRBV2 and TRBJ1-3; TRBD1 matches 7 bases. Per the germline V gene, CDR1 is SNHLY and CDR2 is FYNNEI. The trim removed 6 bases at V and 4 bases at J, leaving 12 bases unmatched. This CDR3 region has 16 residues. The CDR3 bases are TGTGCCAGCAGACCAACGGGCAGGGGGATCGGAAACACCATATATTTT. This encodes CASRPTGRGIGNTIYF.

The DNA for the CDR3 is TGTGCCAGCAGCCAAGCCGGGACATCCCCCACTCGGGGCTACACCTTC. Its translation: CASSQAGTSPTRGYTF. The V and J genes are TRBV14 and TRBJ1-2; TRBD1 is a possible D gene (6 bases). The CDR3 loop spans 16 amino acids. Germline V gene sequence: CDR1 SGHDN, CDR2 FVKESK. Trimming pared 1 base from V and 8 bases from J, leaving 20 bases between.

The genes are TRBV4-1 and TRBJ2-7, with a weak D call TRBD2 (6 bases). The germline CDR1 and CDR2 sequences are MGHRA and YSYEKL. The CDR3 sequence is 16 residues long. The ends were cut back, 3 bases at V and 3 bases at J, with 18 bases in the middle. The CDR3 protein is CASSHHPGGSGYEQYF. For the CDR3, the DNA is TGCGCCAGCAGCCACCACCCGGGCGGTAGCGGCTACGAGCAGTACTTC.

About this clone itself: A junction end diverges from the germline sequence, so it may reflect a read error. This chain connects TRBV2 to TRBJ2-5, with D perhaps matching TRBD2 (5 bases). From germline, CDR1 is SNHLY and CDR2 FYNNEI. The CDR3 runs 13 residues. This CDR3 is CASGDARGETQYF. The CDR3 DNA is TGTGCCAGCGGTGACGCTCGGGGAGAGACCCAGTACTTC.

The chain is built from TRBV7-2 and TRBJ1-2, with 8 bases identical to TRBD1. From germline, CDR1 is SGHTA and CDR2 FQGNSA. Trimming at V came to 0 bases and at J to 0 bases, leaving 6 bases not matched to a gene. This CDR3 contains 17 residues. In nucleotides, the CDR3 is TGTGCCAGCAGCTTAGCCCAGGGGGCTAGTTCTAACTATGGCTACACCTTC. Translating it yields CASSLAQGASSNYGYTF.

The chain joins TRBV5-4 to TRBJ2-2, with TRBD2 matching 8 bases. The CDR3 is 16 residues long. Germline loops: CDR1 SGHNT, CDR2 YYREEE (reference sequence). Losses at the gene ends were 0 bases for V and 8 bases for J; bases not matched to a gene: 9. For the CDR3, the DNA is TGTGCCAGCAGCTTGGCCCGCAGCGGGAGCCGAGGGGAGCTGTTTTTT. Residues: CASSLARSGSRGELFF.

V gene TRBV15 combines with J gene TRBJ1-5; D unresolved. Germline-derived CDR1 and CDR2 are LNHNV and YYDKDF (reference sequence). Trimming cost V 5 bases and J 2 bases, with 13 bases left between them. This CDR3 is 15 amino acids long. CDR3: CATSPGVGGNQPQHF. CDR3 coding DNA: TGTGCCACCAGCCCCGGGGTTGGGGGCAATCAGCCCCAGCATTTT. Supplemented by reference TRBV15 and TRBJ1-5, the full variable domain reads DAMVIQNPRYQVTQFGKPVTLSCSQTLNHNVMYWYQQKSSQAPKLLFHYYDKDFNNEADTPDNFQSRRPNTSFCFLDIRSPGLGDTAMYLCATSPGVGGNQPQHFGDGTRLSIL.

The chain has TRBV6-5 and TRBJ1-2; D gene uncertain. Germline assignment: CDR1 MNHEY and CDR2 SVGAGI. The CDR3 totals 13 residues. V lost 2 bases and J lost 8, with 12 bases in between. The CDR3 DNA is TGTGCCAGCAGTTACGACGGGGTAGGGGGCTACACCTTC. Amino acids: CASSYDGVGGYTF.

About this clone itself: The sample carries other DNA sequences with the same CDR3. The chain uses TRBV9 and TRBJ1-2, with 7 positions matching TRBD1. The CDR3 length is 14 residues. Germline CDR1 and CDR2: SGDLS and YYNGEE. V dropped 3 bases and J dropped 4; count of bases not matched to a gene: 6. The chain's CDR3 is CASSARQGPYGYTF. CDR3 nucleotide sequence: TGTGCCAGCAGCGCTAGACAGGGCCCCTATGGCTACACCTTC.

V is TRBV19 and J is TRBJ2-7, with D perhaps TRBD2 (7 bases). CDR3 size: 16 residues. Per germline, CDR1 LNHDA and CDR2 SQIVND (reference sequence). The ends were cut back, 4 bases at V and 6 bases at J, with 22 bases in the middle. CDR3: CASSRVTGGLPPEQYF. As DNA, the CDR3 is TGTGCCAGTAGTAGGGTTACGGGGGGCCTTCCCCCCGAGCAGTACTTC.

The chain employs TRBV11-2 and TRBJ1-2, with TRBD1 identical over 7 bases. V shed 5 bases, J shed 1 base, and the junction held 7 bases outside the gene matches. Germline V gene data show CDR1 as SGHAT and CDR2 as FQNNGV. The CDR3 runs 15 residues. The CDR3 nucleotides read TGTGCCAGCAGCAGAGACAGGGAGAGTAACTATGGCTACACCTTC. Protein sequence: CASSRDRESNYGYTF.

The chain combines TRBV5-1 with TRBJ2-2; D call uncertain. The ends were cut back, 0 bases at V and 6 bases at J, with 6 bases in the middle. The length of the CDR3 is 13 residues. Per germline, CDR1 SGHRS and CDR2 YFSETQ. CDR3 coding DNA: TGCGCCAGCAGCTTGGAGCTGCCCGGGGAGCTGTTTTTT. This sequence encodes CASSLELPGELFF.

The CDR3 protein is CASSPTEETQYF. The CDR3 region has the DNA TGTGCCAGCTCACCAACGGAAGAGACCCAGTACTTC. The genes are TRBV18 and TRBJ2-5; D is unresolved. With 2 bases removed from V and 3 bases from J, the gap between germline ends came to 4 bases. Per the germline V gene, CDR1 is KGHSH and CDR2 is LQKENI. The CDR3 extends over 12 amino acids. Based on the CDR3 plus reference TRBV18 and TRBJ2-5, the full variable domain is NAGVMQNPRHLVRRRGQEARLRCSPMKGHSHVYWYRQLPEEGLKFMVYLQKENIIDESGMPKERFSAEFPKEGPSILRIQQVVRGDSAAYFCASSPTEETQYFGPGTRLLVL.